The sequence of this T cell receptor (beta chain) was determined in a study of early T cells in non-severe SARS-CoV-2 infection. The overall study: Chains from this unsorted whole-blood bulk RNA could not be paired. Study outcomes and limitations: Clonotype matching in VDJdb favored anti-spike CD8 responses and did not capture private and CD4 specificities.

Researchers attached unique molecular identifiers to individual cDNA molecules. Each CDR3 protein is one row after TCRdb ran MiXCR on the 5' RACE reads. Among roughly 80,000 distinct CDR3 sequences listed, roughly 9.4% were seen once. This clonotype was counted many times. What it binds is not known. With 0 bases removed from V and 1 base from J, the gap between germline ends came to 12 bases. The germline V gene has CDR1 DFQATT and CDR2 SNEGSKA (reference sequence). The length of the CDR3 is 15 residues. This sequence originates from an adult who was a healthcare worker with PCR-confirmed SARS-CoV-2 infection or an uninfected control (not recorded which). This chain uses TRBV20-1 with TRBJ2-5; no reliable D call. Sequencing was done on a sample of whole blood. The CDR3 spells CSARDFRGSQETQYF. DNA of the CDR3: TGCAGTGCTAGAGATTTTCGTGGGTCCCAAGAGACCCAGTACTTC.